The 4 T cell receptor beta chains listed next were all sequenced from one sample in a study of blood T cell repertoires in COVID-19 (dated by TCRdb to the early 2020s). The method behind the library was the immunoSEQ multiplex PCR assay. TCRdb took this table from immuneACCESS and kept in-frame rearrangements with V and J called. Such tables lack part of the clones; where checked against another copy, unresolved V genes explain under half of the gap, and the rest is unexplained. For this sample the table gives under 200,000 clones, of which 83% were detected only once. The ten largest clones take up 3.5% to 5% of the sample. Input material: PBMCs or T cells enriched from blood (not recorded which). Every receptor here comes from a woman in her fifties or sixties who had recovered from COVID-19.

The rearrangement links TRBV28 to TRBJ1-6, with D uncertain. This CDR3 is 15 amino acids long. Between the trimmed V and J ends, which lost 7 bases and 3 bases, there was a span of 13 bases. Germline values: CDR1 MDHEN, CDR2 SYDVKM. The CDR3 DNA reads TGTGCCAGCACCCCACGGGATTTCTATAATTCACCCCTCCACTTT. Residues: CASTPRDFYNSPLHF.

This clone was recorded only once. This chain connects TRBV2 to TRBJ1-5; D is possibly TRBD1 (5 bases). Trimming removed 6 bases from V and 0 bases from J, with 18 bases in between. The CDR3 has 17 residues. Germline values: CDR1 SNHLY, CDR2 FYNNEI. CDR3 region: CASSSRGGLYSNQPQHF. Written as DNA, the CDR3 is TGTGCCAGCAGCTCAAGGGGTGGACTATATAGCAATCAGCCCCAGCATTTT.

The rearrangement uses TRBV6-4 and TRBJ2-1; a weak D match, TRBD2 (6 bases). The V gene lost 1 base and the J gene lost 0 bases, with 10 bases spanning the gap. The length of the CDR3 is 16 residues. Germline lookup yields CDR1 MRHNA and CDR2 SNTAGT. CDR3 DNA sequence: TGTGCCAGCAGTGACTTATCGACTAGCTCCTACAATGAGCAGTTCTTC. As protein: CASSDLSTSSYNEQFF.

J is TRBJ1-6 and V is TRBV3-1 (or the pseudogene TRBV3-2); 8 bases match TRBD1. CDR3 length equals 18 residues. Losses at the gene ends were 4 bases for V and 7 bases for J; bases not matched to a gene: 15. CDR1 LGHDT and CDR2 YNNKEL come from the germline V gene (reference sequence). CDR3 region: CASSPSALGTGLNSPLHF. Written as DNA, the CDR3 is TGTGCCAGCAGCCCAAGCGCCCTTGGGACAGGATTAAATTCACCCCTCCACTTT.